A selection of T cell receptor beta chains follows, all from one sample in a study of blood T cell repertoires in COVID-19. TCRdb's copy holds only in-frame clones and misses some; the assay was immunoSEQ multiplex PCR. The sample lists hundreds of thousands of clones, 75% to 90% occurring once. The source material was peripheral blood. The receptors derive from a woman in her 30s with active or convalescent COVID-19. Each CDR3 is given with its conserved first and last residue. A clone size is listed for some rows: how often the clone was seen (once, few, many), or a class if it is expanded.

clone size,J gene,V gene,CDR3 protein
-,TRBJ1-5,TRBV15,CATSRARANNQPQHF
-,TRBJ1-1,TRBV4-2,CASSQGEAEAFF
-,TRBJ2-1,TRBV11-2,CASGGSPSGWDNEQFF
-,TRBJ1-1,TRBV30,CAWSVEGGTEAFF
-,TRBJ1-2,TRBV3-1/TRBV3-2,CASSLAGDFYGYTF
few,TRBJ1-2,TRBV6-4,CASSEGAEARGYTF
-,TRBJ1-1,TRBV3-1/TRBV3-2,CASSPSGSTEAFF
-,TRBJ1-1,TRBV29-1,CSVRGGQGVNTEAFF
-,TRBJ2-1,TRBV5-1,CASSGGLAGNEQFF
-,TRBJ1-1,TRBV5-1,CASSPPTGANTEAFF
-,TRBJ1-6,TRBV19,CAGAQQGAAYNSPLHF
-,TRBJ2-1,TRBV7-9,CASSSEANEQFF
-,TRBJ2-7,TRBV27,CASSPPGQGSYEQYF
-,TRBJ2-5,TRBV6-5,CASRGTPGETQYF
-,TRBJ2-7,TRBV4-2,CASSQGDSYEQYF
-,TRBJ2-3,TRBV5-4,CASSLGVSRGDADTQYF